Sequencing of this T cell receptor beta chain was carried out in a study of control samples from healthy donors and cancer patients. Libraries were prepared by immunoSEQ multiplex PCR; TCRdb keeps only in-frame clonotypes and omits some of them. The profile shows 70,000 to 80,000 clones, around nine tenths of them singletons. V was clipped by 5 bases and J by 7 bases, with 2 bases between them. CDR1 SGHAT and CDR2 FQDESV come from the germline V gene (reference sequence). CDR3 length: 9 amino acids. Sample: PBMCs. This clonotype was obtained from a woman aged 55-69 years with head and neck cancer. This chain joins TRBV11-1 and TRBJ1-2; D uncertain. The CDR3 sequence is CASSGGYTF. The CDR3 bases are TGTGCCAGCAGCGGTGGCTACACCTTC.